This T cell receptor beta chain appears in the sequencing data of a study of T cells after yellow fever vaccination. This clonotype was detected a few times. The CDR3 spans 13 residues. Germline CDR1 SGHTA, CDR2 FQGNSA. Trimming took off 4 bases at V and 7 bases at J, with 13 bases between the two ends. The study made its TCR cDNA through 5'RACE template switching. That step introduced a universal primer site along with UMIs. MiXCR was run by TCRdb on the 5' RACE reads, yielding one entry per CDR3 protein. The repertoire holds hundreds of thousands of distinct CDR3 sequences, with 21% as singletons. Sequencing used PBMCs, obtained roughly 20 days after the first yellow fever vaccination. The chain combines TRBV7-2 with TRBJ1-1, with TRBD1 as a possible D gene (6 bases). The clonotype was recovered from a man younger than 30 who received the YFV17D yellow fever vaccine. CDR3 sequence: CASSWGRGSEAFF. CDR3 DNA sequence: TGTGCCAGCAGCTGGGGCAGGGGAAGTGAAGCTTTCTTT.